Reported below is one T cell receptor beta chain. The data belong to a study of long-term antiretroviral therapy in people with HIV. About the study: The oldest samples precede the 2015 immediate-ART recommendation by about a decade.

Treated in the United States were all of the participants with HIV. The run of the v3.0 immunoSEQ assay was at survey level. Assay used: immunoSEQ multiplex PCR; TCRdb lists only in-frame clones, some missing. The data show roughly 25,000 clones, 85% seen once. There are 17 residues in the CDR3. Germline trimming cut 4 bases from V and 3 bases from J; bases unmatched to any gene: 4. Germline V CDR1 and CDR2: SNHLY, FYNNEI. Sequencing used unsorted PBMCs, obtained 2.3 years after starting antiretroviral therapy. This TCR came from a man aged 40-55 years with HIV. The V call is TRBV2, the J call TRBJ2-3; 16 bases agree with TRBD2. CDR3 DNA: TGTGCCAGCAGTGGGGGGACTAGCGGGAGGGGGACAGATACGCAGTATTTT. It specifies CASSGGTSGRGTDTQYF.